This is a list of T cell receptor beta chains from one sample in a study of T cells in Graves' hyperthyroidism and ophthalmopathy. MiXCR, applied by TCRdb to the multiplex PCR reads, yields one record per CDR3 protein. The sample contains around 450,000 distinct CDR3 sequences, around 16% of which appear only once. The sequenced material came from blood. The receptors come from a woman aged 18-29 years with Graves' hyperthyroidism. CDR3s include the opening cysteine and the closing phenylalanine or tryptophan. A D gene is named only where the DNA matches it firmly. A clone size is listed for some rows: how often the clone was seen (once, few, many), or a class if it is expanded.

j_call clone_size v_call d_call cdr3_aa cdr3_nt
TRBJ2-1 few TRBV20-1 TRBD2 CSARNTWTSGSNEQFF TGCAGTGCTAGAAATACTTGGACTAGCGGGAGCAATGAGCAGTTCTTC
TRBJ2-7 NA TRBV12-5 NA CASGLVKSYYEQYF TGTGCTAGTGGTTTGGTCAAAAGCTACTACGAGCAGTACTTC
TRBJ2-3 many TRBV12-3/TRBV12-4 NA CASSRGAGGQDTQYF TGTGCCAGCAGTCGGGGGGCAGGAGGACAGGATACGCAGTATTTT
TRBJ1-2 many TRBV30 TRBD1 CAWTPGGPTGYTF TGTGCCTGGACTCCAGGGGGCCCCACTGGCTACACCTTC
TRBJ2-5 many TRBV20-1 TRBD2 CSSFKRGGFETQYF TGCAGTTCTTTCAAGCGGGGGGGCTTTGAGACCCAGTACTTC
TRBJ1-6 many TRBV2 NA CASGLTVNNSPLHF TGTGCCAGCGGATTGACAGTAAATAATTCACCCCTCCACTTT
TRBJ2-5 NA TRBV12-3/TRBV12-4 NA CASSYSSWAQETQYF TGTGCCAGCAGTTACTCGAGTTGGGCCCAAGAGACCCAGTACTTC
TRBJ1-1 many TRBV13 NA CASSLATETVNTEAFF TGTGCCAGCAGCTTAGCAACTGAGACAGTGAACACTGAAGCTTTCTTT
TRBJ2-3 few TRBV29-1 NA CSVVGGPGNTQYF TGCAGCGTTGTGGGGGGGCCTGGAAATACGCAGTATTTT
TRBJ2-5 NA TRBV3-1 NA CASSLQGAGGTQYF TGTGCCAGCAGCCTACAGGGGGCGGGGGGGACCCAGTACTTC
TRBJ2-7 many TRBV4-1 NA CASSPIPGSPYEQYF TGCGCCAGCAGTCCTATCCCGGGATCTCCCTACGAGCAGTACTTC
TRBJ2-7 NA TRBV30 NA CAWSVGQLYEQYF TGTGCCTGGAGTGTAGGGCAGCTCTACGAGCAGTACTTC
TRBJ2-4 many TRBV6-1 NA CASSELRGRYIQYF TGTGCCAGCAGTGAGCTACGGGGCAGGTACATTCAGTACTTC
TRBJ2-7 few TRBV14 NA CASSQAGAYRTYEQYF TGTGCCAGCAGCCAAGCCGGGGCTTACCGAACCTACGAGCAGTACTTC
TRBJ2-3 many TRBV6-1 NA CASRVDGGTITDTQYF TGTGCCAGCAGGGTGGACGGGGGGACAATCACAGATACGCAGTATTTT
TRBJ1-5 many TRBV12-3/TRBV12-4 NA CASSADGNNQPQHF TGTGCCAGCAGTGCGGACGGAAACAATCAGCCCCAGCATTTT
TRBJ2-3 many TRBV20-1 NA CSARGSERITDTQYF TGCAGTGCTAGAGGTTCAGAGCGGATCACAGATACGCAGTATTTT
TRBJ2-3 many TRBV6-1 NA CASSEEAGGADTQYF TGTGCCAGCAGTGAAGAGGCAGGGGGGGCAGATACGCAGTATTTT
TRBJ2-3 many TRBV30 TRBD1 CAFTGVLPDTQYF TGTGCCTTTACAGGGGTCCTTCCAGATACGCAGTATTTT
TRBJ1-2 NA TRBV10-3 TRBD1 CAISDGGQGRGYTF TGTGCCATCAGTGATGGCGGACAGGGAAGGGGCTACACCTTC
TRBJ1-2 many TRBV6-1 TRBD1 CASRLGQGDGYTF TGTGCCAGCAGGCTTGGACAGGGTGATGGCTACACCTTC
TRBJ1-6 few TRBV9 NA CASSVGVYNSPLHF TGTGCCAGCAGCGTAGGAGTCTATAATTCACCCCTCCACTTT
TRBJ2-7 NA TRBV19 NA CANTPTGTKYHEQYF TGTGCCAATACCCCTACCGGGACCAAGTACCACGAGCAGTACTTC
TRBJ1-2 NA TRBV12-3/TRBV12-4 NA CASSPGGGANYGYTF TGTGCCAGCAGTCCCGGCGGGGGGGCCAACTATGGCTACACCTTC
TRBJ1-4 many TRBV15 NA CATSVRLSNEKLFF TGTGCCACCAGCGTTCGACTCTCGAATGAAAAACTGTTTTTT
TRBJ2-1 many TRBV12-3/TRBV12-4 TRBD2 CASSLRASGRTEQFF TGTGCCAGCAGTTTAAGGGCTAGCGGGAGGACTGAGCAGTTCTTC
TRBJ1-5 few TRBV12-3/TRBV12-4 TRBD1 CASSRGTGGAGQPQHF TGTGCCAGCAGCCGGGGGACAGGGGGCGCAGGCCAGCCCCAGCATTTT
TRBJ2-1 many TRBV6-1 TRBD2 CASKLAEIYNEQFF TGTGCCAGCAAACTAGCGGAGATATACAATGAGCAGTTCTTC
TRBJ2-1 NA TRBV20-1 TRBD2 CSARTGGLAGPQFF TGCAGTGCTAGAACGGGGGGACTAGCGGGACCGCAGTTCTTC
TRBJ2-7 many TRBV7-9 NA CASSLASQGYEQYF TGTGCCAGCAGCTTGGCGTCACAGGGCTACGAGCAGTACTTC
TRBJ1-2 few TRBV28 TRBD1 CASRGGTGIPGYTF TGTGCCAGCAGAGGAGGGACAGGCATCCCCGGCTACACCTTC
TRBJ2-7 few TRBV19 NA CASSQRQGVREQYF TGTGCCAGTAGTCAACGGCAGGGAGTACGGGAGCAGTACTTC